Listed below are T cell receptor beta chains from one sample, sequenced in a study of T cell repertoires in cytomegalovirus infection. Their antigens remain unidentified. TCRdb redid the calling of the reads with MiXCR, one entry per CDR3 protein. The data hold 450,000 to 550,000 distinct CDR3 sequences, with about 42% observed a single time. The sample here was cultured PBMCs, taken from culture after CMV antigen stimulation. Receptors originate from a human donor in good health (CMV status not recorded). Some clones in this sample may be carry-over from other donors' samples. Each CDR3 is given with its conserved first and last residue. Each record gives: D gene, CDR3 length, clone size, J gene, V gene, CDR3 DNA, CDR3 protein. A D gene is named only where the DNA matches it firmly. Clone sizes are given selectively: once, few, many, or a class where the clone is expanded.

.	14	few	TRBJ1-1	TRBV19	TGTGCCAGTAGTATAGATAAGAGGGCAGCTGTAGCTTTCTTT	CASSIDKRAAVAFF
TRBD2	14	few	TRBJ2-1	TRBV7-6	TGTGCCAGCAGCTTAGGGCTAGCGGGAAAAGAGCAGTTCTTC	CASSLGLAGKEQFF
TRBD1	18	.	TRBJ2-6	TRBV28	TGTGCCAGCAGTTTGGTCCAGGGGGTTCGCTCTGGGGCCAACGTCCTGACTTTC	CASSLVQGVRSGANVLTF
.	14	.	TRBJ1-2	TRBV10-3	TGTGCCATCAGTGCCGGGGGAGGGAACTATGGCTACACCTTC	CAISAGGGNYGYTF
.	13	many	TRBJ2-7	TRBV7-2	TGTGCCAGCAGCTCTGACAGCCTCTACGAGCAGTACTTC	CASSSDSLYEQYF
TRBD2	16	.	TRBJ2-2	TRBV11-2	TGTGCCAGCAGCTTAGTTGGCGGGAGTAGGGCCGGGGAGCTGTTTTTT	CASSLVGGSRAGELFF
TRBD1	15	many	TRBJ2-1	TRBV11-2	TGTGCCAGCAGTCGGGACAGGGGGCAATACAATGAGCAGTTCTTC	CASSRDRGQYNEQFF
TRBD2	15	.	TRBJ2-5	TRBV7-2	TGTGCCAGCAGCTTACCAGGGACTAGAGTGGAGACCCAGTACTTC	CASSLPGTRVETQYF
.	13	few	TRBJ2-7	TRBV28	TGTGCCAGCAGTCTACCCTTAGCGAACGAGCAGTACTTC	CASSLPLANEQYF
TRBD2	16	few	TRBJ2-7	TRBV9	TGTGCCAGCAGCCCTGGGGGAGGGACTAGCGTGTACGAGCAGTACTTC	CASSPGGGTSVYEQYF
.	13	.	TRBJ1-2	TRBV6-5	TGTGCCAGCAGCAGGGGTAGTGGGGATGGCTACACCTTC	CASSRGSGDGYTF
.	18	few	TRBJ2-3	TRBV7-2	TGTGCCAGCAGCCCGCCTGGCGGCGGAGGTCCCCCCGTGGATACGCAGTATTTT	CASSPPGGGGPPVDTQYF
TRBD2	15	.	TRBJ2-2	TRBV7-2	TGTGCCAGCAGAGTGACTAGCGGGGGGGCCGGGGAGCTGTTTTTT	CASRVTSGGAGELFF
.	16	once	TRBJ2-3	TRBV2	TGTGCCAGCGTGGGCGTGGGCGGGAACAGCACAGATACGCAGTATTTT	CASVGVGGNSTDTQYF
TRBD1	15	few	TRBJ1-4	TRBV20-1	TGCAGTGCTACATCACCGGGACAGGGGGGGTTGAAACTGTTTTTT	CSATSPGQGGLKLFF
.	13	once	TRBJ2-1	TRBV6-1	TGTGCCAGCAGTGAAATAGGAGGAGATGAGCAGTTCTTC	CASSEIGGDEQFF
.	16	.	TRBJ2-1	TRBV20-1	TGCAGTGCGCGAGCCCTCACGGGCACAAACTACAATGAGCAGTTCTTC	CSARALTGTNYNEQFF
.	14	.	TRBJ2-7	TRBV4-1	TGCGCCAGCAGCCACCAGACGCATCCCTACGAGCAGTACTTC	CASSHQTHPYEQYF
TRBD1	22	.	TRBJ2-2	TRBV12-3/TRBV12-4	TGTGCCAGCAGTTTCGTGTTACGGTTCCGGACAGGTCCCACCGCGAACACCGGGGAGCTGTTTTTT	CASSFVLRFRTGPTANTGELFF
.	11	few	TRBJ2-7	TRBV28	TGTGCCAGCAAGGTTCGCGACGAGCAGTACTTC	CASKVRDEQYF
TRBD1	15	.	TRBJ2-3	TRBV6-6	TGTGCCAGCAGCCACGGACAGGCGCCTGCAGATACGCAGTATTTT	CASSHGQAPADTQYF
.	15	few	TRBJ1-2	TRBV6-1	.	CASTERGYTFDGYTF
TRBD2	15	few	TRBJ2-5	TRBV28	TGTGCCAGCAGTCCGGGACTAGCGTGGGAAGAGACCCAGTACTTC	CASSPGLAWEETQYF
.	14	few	TRBJ1-2	TRBV5-4	TGTGCCAGCAGCCCGGGGGGGACAACTTTAGGCTACACCTTC	CASSPGGTTLGYTF
.	12	.	TRBJ1-6	TRBV6-8	TGTGCCAGCAGCTCTCGCGGAGGCCCCCTCCACTTT	CASSSRGGPLHF
.	15	.	TRBJ2-1	TRBV7-2	TGTGCCAGCAGCCGAAGGGTGGGGGGCTACAATGAGCAGTTCTTC	CASSRRVGGYNEQFF
.	18	.	TRBJ2-1	TRBV7-2	TGTGCCAGCAGCTTTAGGGGGTCCTTGTCCTCCACCAACAATGAGCAGTTCTTC	CASSFRGSLSSTNNEQFF
.	15	.	TRBJ2-3	TRBV7-4	TGTGCCAGCGCCGGGTGGGGGGGCGGGTCAGATACGCAGTATTTT	CASAGWGGGSDTQYF
.	16	.	TRBJ2-4	TRBV6-1	TGTGCCAGCAGTAACCACCTGGGGGTAGCCAAAAACATTCAGTACTTC	CASSNHLGVAKNIQYF
.	13	few	TRBJ1-1	TRBV12-3/TRBV12-4	TGTGCCAGCAGTTTAGACTGGAACACTGAAGCTTTCTTT	CASSLDWNTEAFF
.	14	.	TRBJ2-5	TRBV7-2	TGTGCCAGCAGCTCCGACCGGAGCTCAGAGACCCAGTACTTC	CASSSDRSSETQYF
.	15	.	TRBJ2-3	TRBV28	TGTGCCAGCAGTTTGTATCGGGGTAGCACAGATACGCAGTATTTT	CASSLYRGSTDTQYF
.	13	.	TRBJ2-7	TRBV6-6	TGTGCCAGCGGGGCAGGACCCTCCTACGAGCAGTACTTC	CASGAGPSYEQYF
.	9	.	TRBJ1-5	TRBV18	TGTGCCAGCTCACGGCGTGGGCATTTT	CASSRRGHF
TRBD2	18	.	TRBJ2-7	TRBV5-4	TGTGCCAGCAGCCCGATCCCACTAGCGGGGACTCTAGGGGGCGAGCAGTACTTC	CASSPIPLAGTLGGEQYF
.	14	.	TRBJ2-5	TRBV6-1	TGTGCCAGCAGCAACCTGAAGGGGGGGGAGACCCAGTACTTC	CASSNLKGGETQYF
TRBD2	13	few	TRBJ2-1	TRBV20-1	TGCAGTGTTTGGCTAGCGGGGATGAATGAGCAGTTCTTC	CSVWLAGMNEQFF
.	14	.	TRBJ2-7	TRBV20-1	TGCAGTGCTAGAAAAACAGACGGAACCTACGAGCAGTACTTC	CSARKTDGTYEQYF
.	16	.	TRBJ1-2	TRBV7-9	TGTGCCAGCAGCTCACCGCCGGGGCTACGGGGCGGGGGCTACACCTTC	CASSSPPGLRGGGYTF
.	14	.	TRBJ2-2	TRBV12-3/TRBV12-4	TGTGCCAGCAGTCCCCAAGGGGGGCGTAGGGAGCTGTTTTTT	CASSPQGGRRELFF
.	14	few	TRBJ1-6	TRBV7-2	TGTGCCAGCAGCTCTGCTCGTGTTTATTCACCCCTCCACTTT	CASSSARVYSPLHF
.	15	many	TRBJ2-7	TRBV7-2	TGTGCCAGCAGCCCCCGGGCAGTGGAGGGCTACGAGCAGTACTTC	CASSPRAVEGYEQYF
.	13	.	TRBJ2-3	TRBV6-2/TRBV6-3	TGTGCCAGCAGTGTTATGCGACAGGATACGCAGTATTTT	CASSVMRQDTQYF
.	14	.	TRBJ2-3	TRBV20-1	TGCAGTGCTAGAGAGCAAGGAGGCACAGATACGCAGTATTTT	CSAREQGGTDTQYF
.	13	.	TRBJ2-6	TRBV12-3/TRBV12-4	TGTGCCAGCAGCGCCTTTGGGGCCAACGTCCTGACTTTC	CASSAFGANVLTF
TRBD1	14	.	TRBJ1-5	TRBV7-2	TGTGCCAGCAGTCGTCGACAGGGTGGTGAGCCCCAGCATTTT	CASSRRQGGEPQHF
.	18	few	TRBJ2-3	TRBV20-1	TGCAGTGCCAGGGGTATGTCTGGCAGGGAGATCCTCACAGATACGCAGTATTTT	CSARGMSGREILTDTQYF
.	14	.	TRBJ2-5	TRBV12-3/TRBV12-4	TGTGCCAGCAGTTCCAGGCCGTATGAAGAGACCCAGTACTTC	CASSSRPYEETQYF
TRBD2	15	.	TRBJ2-1	TRBV19	TGTGCCAGTAAGGTGGGCGGGGGGGCCTACAATGAGCAGTTCTTC	CASKVGGGAYNEQFF
TRBD2	17	few	TRBJ2-1	TRBV11-2	TGTGCCAGCAGCGGAAGACTAGCGGGAAGCTCCTACAATGAGCAGTTCTTC	CASSGRLAGSSYNEQFF
.	17	.	TRBJ2-2	TRBV19	TGTGCCAGTAGTACGAAGTGGAGGGGGTGGGTTACCGGGGAGCTGTTTTTT	CASSTKWRGWVTGELFF
.	13	.	TRBJ1-2	TRBV3-1	TGTGCCAGCAGCCGAGGACAGCAACTTGGCTACACCTTC	CASSRGQQLGYTF
TRBD2	15	.	TRBJ2-1	TRBV5-4	TGTGCCAGCAGCGCAGCGGGGACGAACTACAATGAGCAGTTCTTC	CASSAAGTNYNEQFF
.	11	.	TRBJ2-5	TRBV12-3/TRBV12-4	TGTGCCAGCAAAAGAGGGGAGACCCAGTACTTC	CASKRGETQYF